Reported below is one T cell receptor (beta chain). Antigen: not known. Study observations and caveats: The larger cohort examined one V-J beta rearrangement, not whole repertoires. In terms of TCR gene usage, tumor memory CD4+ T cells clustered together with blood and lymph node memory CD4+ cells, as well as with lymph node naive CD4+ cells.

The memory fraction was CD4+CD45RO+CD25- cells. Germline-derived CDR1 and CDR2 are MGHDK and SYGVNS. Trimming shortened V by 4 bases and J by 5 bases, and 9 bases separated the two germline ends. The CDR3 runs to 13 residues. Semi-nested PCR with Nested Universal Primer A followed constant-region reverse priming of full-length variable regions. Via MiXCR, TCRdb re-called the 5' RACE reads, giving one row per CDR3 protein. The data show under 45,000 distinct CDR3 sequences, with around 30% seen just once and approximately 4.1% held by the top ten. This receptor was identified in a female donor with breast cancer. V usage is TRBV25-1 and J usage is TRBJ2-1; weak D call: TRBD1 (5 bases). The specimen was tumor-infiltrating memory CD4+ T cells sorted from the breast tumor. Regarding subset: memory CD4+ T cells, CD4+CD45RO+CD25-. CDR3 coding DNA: TGTGCCAGCAGTGCCAACAGGAACAATGAGCAGTTCTTC. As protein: CASSANRNNEQFF. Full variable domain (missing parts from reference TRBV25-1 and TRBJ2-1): EADIYQTPRYLVIGTGKKITLECSQTMGHDKMYWYQQDPGMELHLIHYSYGVNSTEKGDLSSESTVSRIRTEHFPLTLESARPSHTSQYLCASSANRNNEQFFGPGTRLTVL.